Here is one T cell receptor (beta chain) with its context. The sample is drawn from a study of blood T cell repertoires in COVID-19. Study context: T cells, B-cell-depleted T cells, or PBMCs provided the cDNA or gDNA that served as material.

In the original analysis: Counts of nucleated cells, estimated from reference gene primer amplification, were obtained. Clones were read by immunoSEQ multiplex PCR, and TCRdb kept only the in-frame ones, dropping some. V and J calls plus clone size are reproduced from that table; the DNA served to infer D and trimming. The sample has fewer than 350,000 clones, approximately 83% seen once. Germline CDR1 reads LGHNA; CDR2 reads YNFKEQ. The junction had 3 bases not matched to a gene; V was cut back by 0 bases and J by 2 bases. This CDR3 is built from 16 residues. The origin of this receptor is a woman under 40 who had recovered from COVID-19. The J gene is TRBJ1-3, the V gene TRBV4-2, with 8 positions matching TRBD1. Specimen: peripheral blood. The CDR3 DNA follows: TGTGCCAGCAGCCAAGAAAGGACAGGGACTGGAAACACCATATATTTT. Its translation: CASSQERTGTGNTIYF.